The rows below give T cell receptor beta chains drawn from one sample of a study of cytotoxic CD8 clonotypes in ibrutinib-treated CLL. Using immunoSEQ multiplex PCR, the repertoire was profiled, and TCRdb retains in-frame clones only, with some absent. The sample lists fewer than 400,000 clones, 67% occurring once. The source material was PBMCs, sampled after 36 months of ibrutinib treatment. These receptors originate from a human donor with chronic lymphocytic leukemia. The CDR3 runs from the conserved cysteine through the conserved F or W. The D gene is left open where the match is weak. A clone size is listed for some rows: how often the clone was seen (once, few, many), or a class if it is expanded.

- | few | 17 | TRBJ2-3 | TRBV13 | CASSPTGAGVSTDTQYF | TGTGCCAGCAGCCCCACAGGGGCGGGAGTTAGCACAGATACGCAGTATTTT
- | - | 16 | TRBJ2-1 | TRBV19 | CASSISPLVPYNEQFF | TGTGCCAGTAGTATTAGCCCCCTCGTCCCCTACAATGAGCAGTTCTTC
TRBD2 | - | 16 | TRBJ2-7 | TRBV7-2 | CASSLYGSSGVYEQYF | TGTGCCAGCAGCTTATACGGCTCTAGCGGCGTCTACGAGCAGTACTTC
- | few | 14 | TRBJ2-1 | TRBV6-4 | CASSAMAGANEQFF | TGTGCCAGCAGTGCCATGGCGGGGGCTAATGAGCAGTTCTTC
TRBD1 | - | 15 | TRBJ2-3 | TRBV11-2 | CASSLGTGKTDTQYF | TGTGCCAGCAGCTTAGGGACAGGGAAAACAGATACGCAGTATTTT
- | - | 14 | TRBJ1-1 | TRBV30 | CAWSVFPREGEAFF | TGTGCCTGGAGTGTGTTTCCCAGGGAGGGTGAAGCTTTCTTT
TRBD1 | - | 13 | TRBJ1-2 | TRBV15 | CATSRTGERGYTF | TGTGCCACCAGCAGAACAGGGGAACGTGGCTACACCTTC
- | - | 17 | TRBJ2-2 | TRBV15 | CATSRDRGTSVAGELFF | TGTGCCACCAGCAGAGATCGTGGGACGAGCGTCGCCGGGGAGCTGTTTTTT
TRBD1 | - | 14 | TRBJ1-4 | TRBV29-1 | CSVVEQGVNKKLFF | TGCAGCGTTGTCGAGCAGGGGGTGAATAAAAAACTGTTTTTT
- | few | 13 | TRBJ2-7 | TRBV10-2 | CASSETQGYEQYF | TGCGCCAGCAGTGAGACACAGGGCTACGAGCAGTACTTC
- | - | 14 | TRBJ2-6 | TRBV14 | CASSPKSGANVLTF | TGTGCCAGCAGCCCCAAGTCTGGGGCCAACGTCCTGACTTTC
- | - | 16 | TRBJ2-5 | TRBV21-1 | CASSKKRRGTQETQYF | TGTGCCAGCAGCAAAAAACGAAGGGGCACACAAGAGACCCAGTACTTC
- | - | 17 | TRBJ2-3 | TRBV5-1 | CASSPWHGASGTDTQYF | TGCGCCAGCAGCCCCTGGCACGGGGCTTCCGGAACAGATACGCAGTATTTT
- | once | 15 | TRBJ2-4 | TRBV18 | CASSPPDLAKNIQYF | TGTGCCAGCTCACCACCGGACCTAGCCAAAAACATTCAGTACTTC
- | once | 12 | TRBJ1-2 | TRBV6-1 | CASVSQVEGYTF | TGTGCCAGTGTATCACAGGTAGAGGGCTACACCTTC
- | - | 14 | TRBJ2-7 | TRBV15 | CATSRDLGVYEQYF | TGTGCCACCAGCAGAGATCTTGGGGTCTACGAGCAGTACTTC
- | few | 14 | TRBJ1-4 | TRBV2 | CASTADATNEKLFF | TGTGCCAGCACAGCAGATGCAACTAATGAAAAACTGTTTTTT
- | - | 16 | TRBJ1-5 | TRBV7-8 | CASSLMAGNSNQPQHF | TGTGCCAGCAGCTTAATGGCCGGAAATAGCAATCAGCCCCAGCATTTT
TRBD1 | - | 17 | TRBJ1-5 | TRBV23-1 | CASGLRRGRFWVQPQHF | TGCGCCAGCGGACTAAGGAGGGGGCGTTTTTGGGTTCAGCCCCAGCATTTT
- | few | 14 | TRBJ1-2 | TRBV9 | CASSVGAGNYGYTF | TGTGCCAGCAGCGTAGGGGCTGGAAACTATGGCTACACCTTC
TRBD2 | few | 15 | TRBJ2-1 | TRBV7-9 | CASSSWGTSGLEQFF | TGTGCCAGCAGCTCGTGGGGGACTAGCGGGCTTGAGCAGTTCTTC
TRBD1 | - | 20 | TRBJ1-4 | TRBV4-1 | CASSQASFGRGVATNEKLFF | TGCGCCAGCAGCCAAGCCAGTTTTGGCAGGGGGGTCGCAACTAATGAAAAACTGTTTTTT
- | - | 15 | TRBJ1-2 | TRBV28 | CASSLAHVGGSGYTF | TGTGCCAGCAGTTTAGCCCACGTAGGGGGTTCTGGCTACACCTTC
- | once | 14 | TRBJ1-5 | TRBV7-2 | CASSLGREGQPQHF | TGTGCCAGCAGCTTAGGCAGGGAAGGACAGCCCCAGCATTTT
- | - | 16 | TRBJ2-1 | TRBV12-5 | CASGPDRPLAYNEQFF | TGTGCTAGTGGTCCTGACAGGCCCCTGGCCTACAATGAGCAGTTCTTC
- | - | 14 | TRBJ1-2 | TRBV27 | CASSFGQGWSGYTF | TGTGCCAGCAGTTTTGGGCAGGGTTGGAGCGGCTACACCTTC
TRBD1 | - | 15 | TRBJ1-2 | TRBV13 | CASSLRDRRNYGYTF | TGTGCCAGCAGCTTACGGGACAGGCGTAACTATGGCTACACCTTC
- | - | 13 | TRBJ2-7 | TRBV18 | CASSPRQTYEQYF | TGTGCCAGCTCACCACGACAGACCTACGAGCAGTACTTC
TRBD1 | - | 15 | TRBJ1-6 | TRBV6-5 | CASSSPTGPNSPLHF | TGTGCCAGCAGTTCCCCGACAGGGCCCAATTCACCCCTCCACTTT
- | - | 15 | TRBJ2-4 | TRBV5-1 | CASSLEVFAKNIQYF | TGCGCCAGCAGCTTGGAGGTTTTCGCCAAAAACATTCAGTACTTC
- | - | 15 | TRBJ2-3 | TRBV2 | CASSPNGLSTDTQYF | TGTGCCAGCAGTCCGAATGGTCTTTCCACAGATACGCAGTATTTT
- | - | 14 | TRBJ2-3 | TRBV28 | CASSFYSSTDTQYF | TGTGCCAGCAGTTTTTACAGTAGCACAGATACGCAGTATTTT
TRBD2 | - | 14 | TRBJ2-3 | TRBV19 | CASSTGGAADTQYF | TGTGCCAGTAGTACCGGGGGGGCAGCAGATACGCAGTATTTT
- | few | 12 | TRBJ2-7 | TRBV7-9 | CASSLDTLEQYF | TGTGCCAGCAGCTTGGACACCCTCGAGCAGTACTTC
- | once | 16 | TRBJ2-7 | TRBV28 | CASSLSHTPRWYEQYF | TGTGCCAGCAGTTTAAGCCACACCCCTAGATGGTACGAGCAGTACTTC
TRBD2 | - | 13 | TRBJ2-1 | TRBV29-1 | CSVSGLADNEQFF | TGCAGCGTTTCAGGACTAGCGGACAATGAGCAGTTCTTC
- | - | 16 | TRBJ2-2 | TRBV9 | CASSASATPLAGELFF | TGTGCCAGCAGCGCAAGTGCGACCCCCTTGGCCGGGGAGCTGTTTTTT
TRBD2 | - | 16 | TRBJ2-1 | TRBV4-1 | CASREGSGTSYNEQFF | TGCGCCAGCAGAGAGGGGAGCGGGACCTCCTACAATGAGCAGTTCTTC
TRBD1 | few | 14 | TRBJ2-7 | TRBV5-1 | CASSTWDSSYEQYF | TGCGCCAGCAGCACCTGGGACAGCTCCTACGAGCAGTACTTC
- | - | 17 | TRBJ1-1 | TRBV19 | CASSLLLGQRRNTEAFF | TGTGCCAGTAGTTTACTACTAGGACAGAGGAGGAACACTGAAGCTTTCTTT
- | - | 14 | TRBJ2-3 | TRBV9 | CASSIAGRTDTQYF | TGTGCCAGCAGCATCGCGGGACGCACAGATACGCAGTATTTT
- | - | 14 | TRBJ2-7 | TRBV6-5 | CASRGGHISYEQYF | TGTGCCAGCAGAGGGGGGCACATCTCCTACGAGCAGTACTTC